One sample yielded the 24 T cell receptor beta chains listed below, sequenced in a study of blood T cell repertoires in COVID-19. Here immunoSEQ multiplex PCR was the method, and the copy in TCRdb shows in-frame clones only, minus some. The sample lists fewer than 100,000 clones; approximately 85% were seen once. The sample consisted of peripheral blood. All receptors derive from a man between 45 and 60 years old with COVID-19, enrolled during active disease.

The gene calls are TRBV19 and TRBJ2-3; D uncertain. The germline V gene encodes CDR1 LNHDA and CDR2 SQIVND (reference sequence). This CDR3 contains 15 residues. The V end was cut by 1 base, the J end by 1 base, with 9 bases between. This CDR3 reads CASSIGGRGTDTQYF. CDR3 sequence (DNA): TGTGCCAGTAGTATAGGTGGCCGGGGCACAGATACGCAGTATTTT.

In nucleotides, the CDR3 is TGTGCCAGCAGTACCTTAGTGGGAAGCGGCACCGGGGAGCTGTTTTTT. This codes for CASSTLVGSGTGELFF. The V gene is TRBV27, the J gene TRBJ2-2; perhaps TRBD2 as D (5 bases). CDR1 MNHEY and CDR2 SMNVEV come from the germline V gene (reference sequence). V was trimmed by 5 bases and J by 4 bases, leaving 17 bases between them. This CDR3 is built from 16 residues.

The CDR3 coding sequence is TGTGCCAGCAGTCAGGGCCATAGCAATCAGCCCCAGCATTTT. Encoded protein: CASSQGHSNQPQHF. The rearrangement uses TRBV25-1 and TRBJ1-5, with D possibly TRBD1 on 5 matching bases. The CDR3 loop spans 14 amino acids. CDR1 is MGHDK and CDR2 is SYGVNS in the germline V gene. V lost 5 bases, J lost 0 bases, and 8 bases lay in between.

The chain employs TRBV27 and TRBJ1-1, with no clear D. This CDR3 is 14 amino acids long. Per germline, CDR1 MNHEY and CDR2 SMNVEV (reference sequence). Trimming took 5 bases from V and 0 from J, leaving 10 bases between them. The CDR3 nucleotides are TGTGCCAGCAGTAGTACAAGTATGAACACTGAAGCTTTCTTT. Its protein is CASSSTSMNTEAFF.

This clone was counted between two and nine times. The rearrangement uses TRBV4-3 and TRBJ1-2, with 7 bases matching TRBD1. The germline CDR1 and CDR2 sequences are LGHNA and YSLEER. V was pared by 0 bases and J by 4 bases, with 5 bases of the junction left unmatched. The CDR3 is 15 residues long. The chain's CDR3 is CASSQDKGGSYGYTF. The CDR3 DNA is TGCGCCAGCAGCCAAGACAAAGGGGGCAGCTATGGCTACACCTTC.

The J gene is TRBJ2-7, the V gene TRBV3-1 (or the pseudogene TRBV3-2), with a weak D call TRBD2 (5 bases). The CDR3 runs 19 residues. The germline CDR1 and CDR2 sequences are LGHDT and YNNKEL (reference sequence). V shed 3 bases and J shed 1 base, with 25 bases lying between them. CDR3 sequence: CASSQPPSGRYPGSYEQYF. The CDR3 DNA follows: TGTGCCAGCAGCCAGCCGCCGAGCGGACGGTACCCCGGTTCCTACGAGCAGTACTTC.

This chain links TRBV9 with TRBJ1-2, with a tentative D call TRBD1 (5 bases). V was trimmed by 1 base and J by 6 bases, leaving 10 bases between them. The CDR3 contains 13 residues. From germline, CDR1 is SGDLS and CDR2 YYNGEE. The CDR3 sequence is CASSVLGTNGYTF. CDR3 in DNA: TGTGCCAGCAGCGTACTGGGGACTAATGGCTACACCTTC.

The CDR3 protein is CASSYEAGRTDTQYF. For the CDR3, the DNA is TGTGCCAGCAGTTACGAGGCGGGACGCACAGATACGCAGTATTTT. The J gene is TRBJ2-3, the V gene TRBV6-5, with D tentatively TRBD2 (6 bases). Germline assignment: CDR1 MNHEY and CDR2 SVGAGI. The CDR3 extends over 15 amino acids. Trimming removed 2 bases at V and 1 base at J, with 10 bases between.

The genes are TRBV6-5 and TRBJ2-1, with 12 bases identical to TRBD2. Germline V gene lookup returns CDR1 MNHEY and CDR2 SVGAGI. CDR3 length: 13 amino acids. Unmatched junction bases numbered 9, after V lost 6 bases and J lost 15 bases. CDR3 DNA sequence: TGTGCCAGCAGGACTAGCGGGGGACTCCAGGCGTTCTTC. Translation: CASRTSGGLQAFF.

The CDR3 nucleotides are TGTGCCAGTAGTCTGACAGTTCGCGATTCACCCCTCCACTTT. Its protein product is CASSLTVRDSPLHF. V gene TRBV19 combines with J gene TRBJ1-6; possibly TRBD1 for D (5 bases). This CDR3 spans 14 amino acids. Germline V CDR1 and CDR2: LNHDA, SQIVND (reference sequence). V was cut by 5 bases and J by 8 bases, with 13 bases left in between.

This chain connects TRBV5-1 to TRBJ2-1, with TRBD1 matching 8 bases. The V gene's germline CDR1 is SGHRS and CDR2 YFSETQ. J was trimmed by 7 bases and V by 4 bases; bases with no gene match: 10. The CDR3 runs to 15 residues. CDR3 in amino acids: CASSADGRGHNEQFF. As DNA, the CDR3 is TGCGCCAGCAGCGCGGATGGCAGGGGGCATAATGAGCAGTTCTTC.

The genes are TRBV12-3 or TRBV12-4 and TRBJ1-1, with a possible D match to TRBD1 (5 bases). The CDR3 is 13 residues long. Deletions cut 3 bases from V and 8 bases from J, with 13 bases between. CDR3 sequence (DNA): TGTGCCAGCAGTTTCGGGGGGAGAGGAGAAGCTTTCTTT. Its translation: CASSFGGRGEAFF.

The V and J genes are TRBV5-1 and TRBJ2-1, with 9 nucleotides matching TRBD1. The CDR3 runs to 15 residues. With 4 bases clipped from V and 6 bases from J, the junction kept 8 bases outside the gene matches. Per germline, CDR1 SGHRS and CDR2 YFSETQ. In nucleotides, the CDR3 is TGCGCCAGCAGCAACGACAGGGGGTCGTTCAATGAGCAGTTCTTC. Protein sequence: CASSNDRGSFNEQFF.

The genes are TRBV2 and TRBJ1-4; 7 bases are shared with TRBD1. The germline gives CDR1 SNHLY, CDR2 FYNNEI. This CDR3 has 13 residues. The ends lost 4 bases at V and 5 bases at J; junction bases unmatched: 1. The chain's CDR3 is CASSGDRNEKLFF. The CDR3 nucleotides are TGTGCCAGCAGTGGGGACAGAAATGAAAAACTGTTTTTT.

This chain joins TRBV28 and TRBJ2-5; a weak D match, TRBD2 (5 bases). The V and J ends lost 3 bases and 2 bases respectively, with 10 bases between them. Germline V CDR1 and CDR2: MDHEN, SYDVKM. The CDR3 runs to 14 residues. This CDR3 reads CASSFPSGQETQYF. The CDR3 DNA follows: TGTGCCAGCAGTTTCCCCTCGGGACAAGAGACCCAGTACTTC.

The chain recombines TRBV24-1 with TRBJ1-2; TRBD1 aligns across 8 bases. CDR1 is KGHDR and CDR2 is SFDVKD in the germline V gene. V shed 5 bases and J 5 bases; nucleotides not matched to a gene: 3. The CDR3 runs to 13 residues. CDR3 in DNA: TGTGCCACCAGTGCGGGACAGGAATATGGCTACACCTTC. This sequence encodes CATSAGQEYGYTF.

The chain is built from TRBV28 and TRBJ1-5; D might be TRBD1 (5 bases). This CDR3 region has 14 residues. The germline V gene has CDR1 MDHEN and CDR2 SYDVKM. V was cut by 3 bases and J by 4 bases, with 10 bases left in between. The CDR3 protein is CASSLAQGNQPQHF. CDR3 DNA sequence: TGTGCCAGCAGTTTGGCCCAGGGTAATCAGCCCCAGCATTTT.

The chain uses TRBV27 and TRBJ1-1, with D hard to call. Germline-derived CDR1 and CDR2 are MNHEY and SMNVEV (reference sequence). The V end was cut by 6 bases, the J end by 0 bases, with 14 bases between. The length of the CDR3 is 15 residues. The CDR3 DNA is TGTGCCAGCAGGCTTTGGCGGGGTATGAACACTGAAGCTTTCTTT. It encodes CASRLWRGMNTEAFF.

The rearrangement links TRBV5-1 to TRBJ2-5; the D gene is possibly TRBD1 (5 bases). Germline V gene sequence: CDR1 SGHRS, CDR2 YFSETQ. There are 13 residues in the CDR3. Deletions cut 5 bases from V and 5 bases from J, with 13 bases between. CDR3 in DNA: TGCGCCAGCAGGGCGACAGATTGGGAGACCCAGTACTTC. It translates to CASRATDWETQYF.

The genes are TRBV14 and TRBJ2-7, with D hard to call. Germline V gene lookup returns CDR1 SGHDN and CDR2 FVKESK. CDR3 length: 12 residues. The V gene lost 3 bases and the J gene lost 4 bases, with 7 bases spanning the gap. CDR3 residues: CASSQSFYEQYF. CDR3 DNA sequence: TGTGCCAGCAGCCAGTCCTTTTACGAGCAGTACTTC.

This clone is a singleton in its sample. The gene calls are TRBV19 and TRBJ2-1; D possibly corresponds to TRBD2 (6 bases). Between the trimmed V and J ends, which lost 5 bases and 0 bases, there was a span of 11 bases. There are 15 residues in the CDR3. Germline CDR1 reads LNHDA; CDR2 reads SQIVND (reference sequence). CDR3 in amino acids: CASSRDSSSYNEQFF. The CDR3 DNA sequence: TGTGCCAGTAGTCGGGACTCGAGCTCCTACAATGAGCAGTTCTTC. Full variable domain (rest looked up from reference TRBV19 and TRBJ2-1): DGGITQSPKYLFRKEGQNVTLSCEQNLNHDAMYWYRQDPGQGLRLIYYSQIVNDFQKGDIAEGYSVSREKKESFPLTVTSAQKNPTAFYLCASSRDSSSYNEQFFGPGTRLTVL.

This chain links TRBV28 with TRBJ1-5, with 7 positions matching TRBD1. Unmatched junction bases numbered 7, after V lost 6 bases and J lost 11 bases. There are 12 residues in the CDR3. Per the germline V gene, CDR1 is MDHEN and CDR2 is SYDVKM. The CDR3 sequence is CASRGTVPSQHF. The CDR3 DNA is TGTGCCAGCAGGGGGACAGTCCCGTCCCAGCATTTT.

The chain uses TRBV7-8 and TRBJ1-5; D is perhaps TRBD1 (6 bases). The CDR3 contains 15 residues. V gave up 5 bases and J gave up 2 bases, with 13 bases separating them. Germline V gene data show CDR1 as SGHVS and CDR2 as FQNEAQ. The CDR3 bases are TGTGCCAGCAGCCTAACAGGGAAAGGCAATCAGCCCCAGCATTTT. This sequence encodes CASSLTGKGNQPQHF.

The CDR3 sequence: CASRDTGARNTEAFF. DNA of the CDR3: TGTGCCAGCAGAGACACAGGGGCGAGGAACACTGAAGCTTTCTTT. V is TRBV27 and J is TRBJ1-1; 7 positions match TRBD1. There are 15 residues in the CDR3. Trimming took 6 bases from V and 1 from J; bases not matched to a gene: 8. Looked up from germline, CDR1 is MNHEY and CDR2 is SMNVEV (reference sequence).